This T cell receptor beta chain was captured in a study of shared clonotypes between healthy human individuals. About the research overall: A donor's plate count was three for CD4 naive and three for CD4 memory; CD8 naive had two and CD8 memory one.

This CDR3 is 14 amino acids long. V lost 7 bases to trimming and J lost 7 bases, with 16 bases between them. CDR1 MNHNS and CDR2 SASEGT come from the germline V gene. The assay was immunoSEQ multiplex PCR, and TCRdb's table has in-frame clones only and misses some. The sample consists of some 2,100,000 clones, under 97% of them appearing once. The origin of this receptor is a man younger than 35 in good health. The chain is built from TRBV6-1 and TRBJ1-4; D perhaps matches TRBD1 (5 bases). Sequenced: naive CD4+ T cells sorted from blood. Regarding subset: CD45RA+ positively selected. CDR3 nucleotide sequence: TGTGCCAGCACCGAACGGGGACGGAGTGAAAAACTGTTTTTT. Translated, it gives CASTERGRSEKLFF.